This paragraph covers one TCR beta chain sequence. Looked up from germline, CDR1 is SEHNR and CDR2 is FQNEAQ (reference sequence). V lost 4 bases and J lost 10, with 11 bases in between. This CDR3 is 13 amino acids long. As to time point: persistent/refractory GD, antithyroid drugs over 5 years with positive TRAb. There was RNA extracted from PBMCs, and the TCR library was made from it. This sample was included in a study of regulatory T cells in long-lasting Graves disease. Researchers made TCR beta libraries by using iRepertoire HTBI primers and running Arm-PCR on CDR3 regions. Via MiXCR, TCRdb re-called the multiplex PCR reads, giving one row per CDR3 protein. The repertoire holds 300,000 to 350,000 distinct CDR3 sequences, with 15% to 20% as singletons.

The receptor comes from a female donor with Graves disease. Sample: peripheral blood mononuclear cells (PBMCs), taken when the disease was refractory, from a patient treated with antithyroid drugs. V usage is TRBV7-9 and J usage is TRBJ1-6; no firm D call. CDR3 nucleotides: TGTGCCAGCAGCTCTTACGTGAAATCACCCCTCCACTTT. Its protein is CASSSYVKSPLHF.